The 7 T cell receptor beta chains given below trace back to one sample, sequenced in a study of read filtering for tumor transcriptome and immune sequencing. From approximately 430 ng of RNA, a library with molecular barcoded alpha/delta and beta/gamma adaptors was made. MiXCR was run by TCRdb on the reads, yielding one entry per CDR3 protein. The sample lists around 40,000 distinct CDR3 sequences, 10% to 15% occurring once. The sample taken for sequencing was a population of CD138-negative cells sorted from bone marrow. All receptors derive from a donor older than 35 with multiple myeloma.

About this clonotype: It is likely a read error: a sequence one base away is far more abundant. The V call is TRBV10-2, the J call TRBJ2-5; weak D call: TRBD2 (6 bases). The J call could be wrong; TRBJ2-1 is a better fit for the DNA end. CDR1 and CDR2 from the germline V gene are WSHSY and SAAADI. This CDR3 is 14 amino acids long. CDR3 nucleotide sequence: TGCGCCAGCAGTGAGTCGGTGGGAGGCAGTGAGCAGTTCTTC. Its protein is CASSESVGGSEQFF.

Regarding this clonotype: With a much larger clone just one base away, this may be a read error. The chain employs TRBV2 and TRBJ2-5; a possible D gene is TRBD2 (6 bases). This CDR3 comprises 14 residues. Germline V gene lookup returns CDR1 SNHLY and CDR2 FYNNEI. Trimming stripped 6 bases from V and 1 base from J, with 12 bases between. This CDR3 reads CASRRGTAQETQYF. The CDR3 region has the DNA TGTGCCAGCAGACGGGGGACGGCCCAAGAGACCCAGTACTTC.

This clonotype was counted ten times or more. V is TRBV28 and J is TRBJ2-3; the D call may be TRBD1 or TRBD2 (5 bases each). The CDR3 runs to 13 residues. The germline V gene encodes CDR1 MDHEN and CDR2 SYDVKM. The germline V and J ends were trimmed by 6 bases and 5 bases, with 12 bases remaining between them. CDR3 sequence (DNA): TGTGCCAGCAGCTCGTCTGGGGGAGATACGCAGTATTTT. Its protein product is CASSSSGGDTQYF.

This clonotype has at least ten counts. V is TRBV10-3 and J is TRBJ1-1; tentatively, D is TRBD1 (6 bases). Germline CDR1 ENHRY, CDR2 SYGVKD. V gave up 4 bases and J gave up 7 bases, with 16 bases separating them. The CDR3 runs to 14 residues. CDR3 region: CAISGGGPGFEAFF. CDR3 DNA: TGTGCCATCAGTGGGGGGGGCCCCGGCTTTGAAGCTTTCTTT.

As to this clonotype: Relative to the germline gene, one junction end is altered; a read error may explain this. The chain is built from TRBV24-1 and TRBJ2-1; TRBD1 aligns across 8 bases. The length of the CDR3 is 15 residues. The germline V gene has CDR1 KGHDR and CDR2 SFDVKD. CDR3 nucleotides: TGTGCCACCAGTGATCGACAGGGGTTTAACAATGAGCGGTCCTTC. Amino acid sequence: CATSDRQGFNNERSF.

This clonotype has a count of ten or more. The V and J genes are TRBV11-2 and TRBJ2-1; tentatively, D is TRBD1 or TRBD2 (7 bases each). Trimming removed 2 bases at V and 6 bases at J, with 17 bases between. Germline V gives CDR1 SGHAT, CDR2 FQNNGV. The CDR3 extends over 16 amino acids. CDR3 DNA sequence: TGTGCCAGCAGCTTATCCAGGGGGGGCGCAGGCAATGAGCAGTTCTTC. It specifies CASSLSRGGAGNEQFF.

This clonotype has at least ten counts. The chain links TRBV20-1 to TRBJ1-1, with 7 bases fitting TRBD1. Trimming removed 3 bases from V and 3 bases from J; junction bases left unmatched: 4. The V gene's germline CDR1 is DFQATT and CDR2 SNEGSKA (reference sequence). The CDR3 extends over 13 amino acids. CDR3 protein: CSARWDSDTEAFF. The CDR3 bases are TGCAGTGCTAGGTGGGACAGTGACACTGAAGCTTTCTTT.